This entry concerns a single TCR beta chain. The CDR3 sequence is 14 residues long. V was shortened by 6 bases and J by 7 bases, with 16 bases between the two germline ends. The germline V gene encodes CDR1 MNHEY and CDR2 SVGAGI. The data were obtained in a study of blood T cell repertoires in COVID-19. The wider study: PBMCs, B-cell-depleted T cells, or T cells provided the cDNA or gDNA that made up the material.

As processed by the authors: Amplification with reference gene primers provided the estimates of nucleated cell counts. The repertoire was sequenced with immunoSEQ multiplex PCR; TCRdb's copy has only in-frame clones and lacks some. The DNA was the basis for D and trimming; V, J and clone size are from that table. The sample has approximately 130,000 clones, about four fifths seen once. The receptor was isolated from a man older than 75 with acute or convalescent COVID-19. The chain joins TRBV6-5 to TRBJ1-3; the D is unclear. The sequencing input was peripheral blood. The CDR3 DNA follows: TGTGCCAGCAGCGGGGTTCGAATGGGGAACACCATATATTTT. Translated, it gives CASSGVRMGNTIYF.